A single sample is the source of the 31 T cell receptor beta chains below, sequenced in a study of T cells in Graves' hyperthyroidism and ophthalmopathy. Amplification of TCR beta CDR3 regions was performed using RNA transcripts as template. During a first-round RT-PCR of the TCR CDR3, the HTBI primer set was used. Each CDR3 protein gets one entry after TCRdb re-called the multiplex PCR reads with MiXCR. Of about 160,000 distinct CDR3 sequences detected, around 8.9% appear once; the ten largest clones hold around 21%. Material for sequencing was blood. These receptors were collected from a woman aged 18-30 years with Graves' hyperthyroidism that later progressed to Graves' ophthalmopathy.

The chain carries TRBV5-1 and TRBJ2-6; 7 bases are a match to TRBD2. V was pared by 6 bases and J by 0 bases, with 18 bases of the junction left unmatched. Germline V CDR1 and CDR2: SGHRS, YFSETQ. There are 20 residues in the CDR3. CDR3 DNA sequence: TGCGCCAGCAACCTCCCGCCGGGACTAACGGGCCCCTCTGGGGCCAACGTCCTGACTTTC. Protein: CASNLPPGLTGPSGANVLTF.

This clonotype showed up many times. The CDR3 DNA reads TGTGCCATCAGGGGGGCCGAACAGGGGGCGAATCGGGCCTATGGCTACACCTTC. This translates into CAIRGAEQGANRAYGYTF. J is TRBJ1-2 and V is TRBV10-3, with 9 nucleotides matching TRBD1. CDR1 and CDR2 from the germline V gene are ENHRY and SYGVKD. CDR3 length: 18 residues. V gave up 6 bases and J gave up 4 bases; unmatched junction bases: 18.

This clonotype has a count of ten or more. This chain joins TRBV14 and TRBJ2-1; D unresolved. This CDR3 contains 15 residues. CDR1 is SGHDN, CDR2 FVKESK, per germline. V was cut by 1 base and J by 6 bases, with 13 bases left in between. The CDR3 sequence: CASSQGTGRINEQFF. CDR3 DNA sequence: TGTGCCAGCAGCCAAGGAACGGGCCGGATCAATGAGCAGTTCTTC.

This clonotype was seen a handful of times. The rearrangement uses TRBV6-1 and TRBJ1-2; TRBD1 might be the D (5 bases). Germline values: CDR1 MNHNS, CDR2 SASEGT. The length of the CDR3 is 13 residues. V was clipped by 6 bases and J by 4 bases, with 12 bases between them. The CDR3 sequence: CASSPPGLYGYTF. The CDR3 coding sequence is TGTGCCAGCAGCCCCCCGGGGCTCTATGGCTACACCTTC.

This clonotype was observed at least ten times. V usage is TRBV19 and J usage is TRBJ2-7; 8 positions agree with TRBD2. V dropped 3 bases and J dropped 5; count of bases not matched to a gene: 9. From germline, CDR1 is LNHDA and CDR2 SQIVND (reference sequence). The CDR3 is 15 amino acids. Written as DNA, the CDR3 is TGTGCCAGTAGTATCGGGGGGGCACCACCCAACGAGCAGTACTTC. As protein: CASSIGGAPPNEQYF.

The genes are TRBV5-1 and TRBJ2-3; perhaps TRBD2 as D (7 bases). Germline CDR1 and CDR2: SGHRS and YFSETQ. The V and J ends lost 8 bases and 6 bases respectively, with 22 bases between them. This CDR3 contains 15 residues. CDR3 coding DNA: TGCGCCAGTTCACCCTCTAGGGGGGGGACGGATACGCAGTATTTT. Translating gives CASSPSRGGTDTQYF. Using reference TRBV5-1 and TRBJ2-3 for the parts outside the CDR3, the full variable domain is KAGVTQTPRYLIKTRGQQVTLSCSPISGHRSVSWYQQTPGQGLQFLFEYFSETQRNKGNFPGRFSGRQFSNSRSEMNVSTLELGDSALYLCASSPSRGGTDTQYFGPGTRLTVL.

This clonotype came up many times. The chain couples TRBV7-8 to TRBJ2-1; TRBD1 matches 9 bases. Germline CDR1 SGHVS, CDR2 FQNEAQ. CDR3 length: 17 residues. Trimming took 0 bases from V and 8 from J; bases not matched to a gene: 11. The chain's CDR3 is CASSLARKGQGPHEQFF. The CDR3 nucleotides are TGTGCCAGCAGCTTAGCGAGGAAGGGACAGGGACCCCATGAGCAGTTCTTC.

This clonotype has a count of ten or more. The J gene is TRBJ2-1, the V gene TRBV7-3; D is unclear. The V and J ends lost 2 bases and 7 bases respectively, with 9 bases between them. Germline assignment: CDR1 SGHTA and CDR2 FQGTGA. CDR3 size: 13 residues. CDR3 DNA: TGTGCCAGCAGCTTATTAGGCGAGAATGAGCAGTTCTTC. Translated, it gives CASSLLGENEQFF.

This clonotype was counted many times. The chain uses TRBV6-2 or TRBV6-3 and TRBJ2-2, with TRBD2 as a possible D gene (5 bases). Germline loops: CDR1 MNHEY, CDR2 SVGEGT. The CDR3 length is 16 residues. The V gene lost 3 bases and the J gene lost 2 bases, with 13 bases spanning the gap. This CDR3 reads CASSYLTGVNTGELFF. DNA of the CDR3: TGTGCCAGCAGTTATTTAACCGGGGTTAACACCGGGGAGCTGTTTTTT.

This clonotype has a count of ten or more. This chain uses TRBV7-9 with TRBJ1-1; D possibly corresponds to TRBD1 (5 bases). Germline lookup yields CDR1 SEHNR and CDR2 FQNEAQ (reference sequence). V shed 4 bases and J shed 1 base, with 10 bases lying between them. The CDR3 has 14 amino acids. CDR3 nucleotides: TGTGCCAGCAGCTCCGCTGGGGGGAACACTGAAGCTTTCTTT. Translated, it gives CASSSAGGNTEAFF.

This clonotype was observed many times. The genes are TRBV2 and TRBJ2-5; unclear D gene. Germline CDR1 reads SNHLY; CDR2 reads FYNNEI. The CDR3 length is 11 residues. Trimming removed 8 bases from V and 0 bases from J, with 4 bases in between. CDR3 residues: CASRDQETQYF. As DNA, the CDR3 is TGTGCCAGCCGGGACCAAGAGACCCAGTACTTC. The full variable domain, in which reference TRBV2 and TRBJ2-5 provide the parts outside the CDR3, is EPEVTQTPSHQVTQMGQEVILRCVPISNHLYFYWYRQILGQKVEFLVSFYNNEISEKSEIFDDQFSVERPDGSNFTLKIRSTKLEDSAMYFCASRDQETQYFGPGTRLLVL.

In its sample, this clonotype was seen many times. The chain combines TRBV20-1 with TRBJ1-5; D not resolved. CDR1 and CDR2 (germline): DFQATT, SNEGSKA (reference sequence). The CDR3 is made up of 13 amino acids. Trimming took off 4 bases at V and 4 bases at J, with 11 bases between the two ends. This CDR3 reads CSATESLNQPQHF. The CDR3 DNA follows: TGCAGTGCTACCGAATCCCTTAATCAGCCCCAGCATTTT.

This clonotype was counted many times. The CDR3 nucleotides are TGTGCCAGCAGCCAACCGGGACTAGCGGGACGGTATGAGCAGTTCTTC. As protein: CASSQPGLAGRYEQFF. The rearrangement uses TRBV3-1 and TRBJ2-1, with 13 bases that match TRBD2. The CDR3 totals 16 residues. CDR1 and CDR2 from the germline V gene are LGHDT and YNNKEL (reference sequence). Trimming took 2 bases from V and 8 from J; bases not matched to a gene: 6.

The rearrangement links TRBV5-1 to TRBJ2-3, with D unresolved. V shed 1 base and J shed 6 bases, with 12 bases lying between them. Germline-derived CDR1 and CDR2 are SGHRS and YFSETQ. The CDR3 has 14 amino acids. CDR3 DNA sequence: TGCGCCAGCAGCTTGCTTGGGGTTGCGGATACGCAGTATTTT. It encodes CASSLLGVADTQYF.

This chain connects TRBV20-1 to TRBJ1-6, with 7 bases identical to TRBD1. CDR1 and CDR2 from the germline V gene are DFQATT and SNEGSKA (reference sequence). V lost 5 bases to trimming and J lost 7 bases; unmatched junction nucleotides: 8. The CDR3 sequence is 14 residues long. The CDR3 DNA sequence: TGCAGTGCTCACTCCGGGACAGACAATTCACCCCTCCACTTT. It codes for CSAHSGTDNSPLHF.

The table lists this clonotype with many counts. This chain connects TRBV19 to TRBJ2-1, with D hard to call. The CDR3 spans 16 residues. V was pared by 3 bases and J by 5 bases, with 17 bases between. CDR1 and CDR2 (germline): LNHDA, SQIVND (reference sequence). CDR3 bases: TGTGCCAGTAGTATCCTTGGGCAGAGTAGTCACAATGAGCAGTTCTTC. This codes for CASSILGQSSHNEQFF.

This clonotype came up many times. CDR3 nucleotide sequence: TGTGCCAGCAGTTTATCTAGTGTCGGCTACGAGCAGTACTTC. It is translated as CASSLSSVGYEQYF. The rearrangement joins TRBV28 to TRBJ2-7; D ambiguous. Between the trimmed V and J ends, which lost 1 base and 3 bases, there was a span of 10 bases. Germline V gene sequence: CDR1 MDHEN, CDR2 SYDVKM. The CDR3 extends over 14 amino acids.

This clonotype has ten or more counts. CDR3 protein: CASSSRLVSGEQFF. The CDR3 bases are TGTGCCAGCAGCTCCCGACTAGTTTCGGGTGAGCAGTTCTTC. V is TRBV11-1 and J is TRBJ2-1; TRBD2 might be the D (6 bases). This CDR3 spans 14 amino acids. V was trimmed by 4 bases and J by 9 bases, leaving 16 bases between them. Germline CDR1 SGHAT, CDR2 FQDESV (reference sequence). Together with reference TRBV11-1 and TRBJ2-1, the CDR3 gives the full variable domain: EAEVAQSPRYKITEKSQAVAFWCDPISGHATLYWYRQILGQGPELLVQFQDESVVDDSQLPKDRFSAERLKGVDSTLKIQPAELGDSAMYLCASSSRLVSGEQFFGPGTRLTVL.

The chain joins TRBV6-1 to TRBJ2-1, with D perhaps TRBD2 (7 bases). CDR3 length equals 15 residues. In germline, CDR1 is MNHNS, CDR2 SASEGT. Trimming took off 6 bases at V and 2 bases at J, with 14 bases between the two ends. The CDR3 DNA follows: TGTGCCAGCAGGGAAACAGGGACTACCTACAATGAGCAGTTCTTC. This codes for CASRETGTTYNEQFF.

This clonotype has a count of ten or more. The chain recombines TRBV7-9 with TRBJ2-3; 8 nucleotides align to TRBD1. V was pared by 5 bases and J by 3 bases, with 7 bases of the junction left unmatched. CDR1 and CDR2 from the germline V gene are SEHNR and FQNEAQ (reference sequence). The CDR3 is 15 residues long. The CDR3 coding sequence is TGTGCCAGCAGCACGGCGGACAGGGCGACAGATACGCAGTATTTT. This translates into CASSTADRATDTQYF.

The V gene is TRBV19, the J gene TRBJ2-6; D is perhaps TRBD1 (6 bases). This CDR3 contains 15 residues. Germline V gene sequence: CDR1 LNHDA, CDR2 SQIVND (reference sequence). V lost 8 bases and J lost 0, with 11 bases in between. As DNA, the CDR3 is TGTGCCAGTCGGACAGAAATCTCTGGGGCCAACGTCCTGACTTTC. Its protein is CASRTEISGANVLTF.

This clonotype was seen repeatedly, ten times or more. This sequence joins TRBV14 and TRBJ2-1, with 7 bases aligning to TRBD1. The V gene's germline CDR1 is SGHDN and CDR2 FVKESK. This CDR3 has 15 amino acids. The trim removed 5 bases at V and 5 bases at J, leaving 9 bases unmatched. CDR3 region: CASSIYRDSHNEQFF. The DNA for the CDR3 is TGTGCCAGCAGCATCTACCGGGACAGCCACAATGAGCAGTTCTTC.

This clonotype was detected ten times or more. The chain joins TRBV20-1 to TRBJ2-1; either TRBD1 or TRBD2 may supply D (5 bases each). The CDR3 sequence is 18 residues long. V was cut by 0 bases and J by 0 bases, with 18 bases left in between. Germline values: CDR1 DFQATT, CDR2 SNEGSKA (reference sequence). The CDR3 DNA follows: TGCAGTGCTAGAGAACCGCCTTGGGGGAACAGCTCCTACAATGAGCAGTTCTTC. Translating it yields CSAREPPWGNSSYNEQFF.

This clonotype was counted between two and nine times. The genes are TRBV9 and TRBJ2-2; D may be TRBD2 (6 bases). The CDR3 is 16 residues long. The germline V gene encodes CDR1 SGDLS and CDR2 YYNGEE. The V gene lost 2 bases and the J gene lost 1 base, with 12 bases spanning the gap. The CDR3 loop reads CASSVSHSGNTGELFF. The DNA of the CDR3 is TGTGCCAGCAGCGTTAGTCATAGCGGGAACACCGGGGAGCTGTTTTTT.

This clonotype was detected many times. This chain links TRBV12-3 or TRBV12-4 with TRBJ2-7; D possibly matches TRBD1 or TRBD2 (6 bases each). The CDR3 has 13 residues. The germline V and J ends were trimmed by 6 bases and 4 bases, with 13 bases remaining between them. DNA of the CDR3: TGTGCCAGCAGAAGGGGGGCTCTGTACGAGCAGTACTTC. Protein product: CASRRGALYEQYF.

This clonotype was detected a few times. The rearrangement joins TRBV6-5 to TRBJ2-1; possible D gene TRBD1, 5 bases. The CDR3 is 12 residues long. V was cut by 2 bases and J by 15 bases, with 14 bases left in between. The germline V gene encodes CDR1 MNHEY and CDR2 SVGAGI. The CDR3 DNA reads TGTGCCAGCAGTTACAACAGGCTCAGGTGGTTCTTC. This codes for CASSYNRLRWFF.

Many counts were recorded for this clonotype. The chain recombines TRBV2 with TRBJ1-1; D might be TRBD1 (5 bases). The germline V gene has CDR1 SNHLY and CDR2 FYNNEI. The CDR3 sequence is 13 residues long. The V and J ends lost 3 bases and 3 bases respectively, with 8 bases between them. The DNA for the CDR3 is TGTGCCAGCAGTGATCAGGGAGACACTGAAGCTTTCTTT. It is translated as CASSDQGDTEAFF.

This clonotype was observed many times. CDR3 sequence: CACLSGGLYNEQFF. The CDR3 DNA follows: TGTGCCTGCCTTAGCGGGGGGCTTTACAATGAGCAGTTCTTC. V gene TRBV30 combines with J gene TRBJ2-1; TRBD2 matches at 10 bases. Trimming at V came to 6 bases and at J to 4 bases, leaving 6 bases not matched to a gene. The CDR3 extends over 14 amino acids. Germline CDR1 reads GTSNPN; CDR2 reads SVGIG (reference sequence).

The chain employs TRBV2 and TRBJ2-5, with 8 bases lining up with TRBD1. Germline V gene sequence: CDR1 SNHLY, CDR2 FYNNEI. V gave up 6 bases and J gave up 2 bases; unmatched junction bases: 5. The CDR3 contains 14 residues. In DNA, the CDR3 is TGTGCCAGCAGGTACCGGACAGGGCAAGAGACCCAGTACTTC. Residues: CASRYRTGQETQYF.

This clonotype was observed at least ten times. V is TRBV28 and J is TRBJ2-6; TRBD2 is a possible D gene (6 bases). CDR3 length equals 16 residues. Deletions cut 3 bases from V and 0 bases from J, with 9 bases between. Germline CDR1 MDHEN, CDR2 SYDVKM. The CDR3 spells CASSFWGDSGANVLTF. CDR3 nucleotides: TGTGCCAGCAGTTTCTGGGGGGACTCTGGGGCCAACGTCCTGACTTTC.

This clonotype was recorded many times. CDR3 in DNA: TGTGCCAGCTCACCCGAGTTAAACTCCTACGAGCAGTACTTC. Its translation is CASSPELNSYEQYF. J is TRBJ2-7 and V is TRBV18; unclear D gene. This CDR3 spans 14 amino acids. Trimming removed 3 bases from V and 0 bases from J, with 9 bases in between. The germline gives CDR1 KGHSH, CDR2 LQKENI.